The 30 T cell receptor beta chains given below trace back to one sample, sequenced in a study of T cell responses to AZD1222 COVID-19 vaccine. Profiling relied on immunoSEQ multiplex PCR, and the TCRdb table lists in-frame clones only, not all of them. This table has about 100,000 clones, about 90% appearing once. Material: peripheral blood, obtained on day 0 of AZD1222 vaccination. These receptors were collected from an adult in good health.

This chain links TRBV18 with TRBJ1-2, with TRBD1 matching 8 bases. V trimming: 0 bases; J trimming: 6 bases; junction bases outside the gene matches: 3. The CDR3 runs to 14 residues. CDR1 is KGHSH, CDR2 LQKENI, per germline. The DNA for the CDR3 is TGTGCCAGCTCACCACCGGACAGGGCAAATGGCTACACCTTC. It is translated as CASSPPDRANGYTF.

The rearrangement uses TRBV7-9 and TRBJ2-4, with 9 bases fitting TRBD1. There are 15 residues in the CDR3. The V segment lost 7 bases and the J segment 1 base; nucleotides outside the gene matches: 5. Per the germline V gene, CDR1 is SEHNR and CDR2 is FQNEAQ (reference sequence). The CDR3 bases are TGTGCCAGCAACCCCGGGACAGGGGCCAAAAACATTCAGTACTTC. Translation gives CASNPGTGAKNIQYF.

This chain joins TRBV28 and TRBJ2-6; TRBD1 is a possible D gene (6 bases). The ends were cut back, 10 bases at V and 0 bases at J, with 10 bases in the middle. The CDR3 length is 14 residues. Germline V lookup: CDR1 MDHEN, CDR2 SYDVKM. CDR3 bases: TGTGCCACCGAAGGGGGCTCTGGGGCCAACGTCCTGACTTTC. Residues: CATEGGSGANVLTF. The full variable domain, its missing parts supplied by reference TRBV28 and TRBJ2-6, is DVKVTQSSRYLVKRTGEKVFLECVQDMDHENMFWYRQDPGLGLRLIYFSYDVKMKEKGDIPEGYSVSREKKERFSLILESASTNQTSMYLCATEGGSGANVLTFGAGSRLTVL.

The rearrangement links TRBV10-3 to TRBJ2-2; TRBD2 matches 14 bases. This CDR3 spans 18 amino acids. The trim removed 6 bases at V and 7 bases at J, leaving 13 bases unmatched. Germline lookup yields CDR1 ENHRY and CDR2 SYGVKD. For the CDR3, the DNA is TGTGCCATCAGCAGGACTAGCGGGAGGCCCCCCTGGGGCGGGGAGCTGTTTTTT. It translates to CAISRTSGRPPWGGELFF.

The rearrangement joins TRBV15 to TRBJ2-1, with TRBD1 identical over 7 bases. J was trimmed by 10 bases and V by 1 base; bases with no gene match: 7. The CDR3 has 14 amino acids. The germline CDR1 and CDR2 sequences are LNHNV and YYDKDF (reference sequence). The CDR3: CATSRGGQLGEQFF. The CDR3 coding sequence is TGTGCCACCAGCAGAGGGGGACAGTTAGGCGAGCAGTTCTTC.

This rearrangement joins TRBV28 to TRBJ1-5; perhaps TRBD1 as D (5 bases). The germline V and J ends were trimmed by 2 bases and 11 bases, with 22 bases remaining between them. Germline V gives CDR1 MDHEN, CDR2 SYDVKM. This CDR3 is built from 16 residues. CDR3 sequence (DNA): TGTGCCAGCAGTTTAGTAAGGGTAGGACACTTAGAGGCCCAGCATTTT. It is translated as CASSLVRVGHLEAQHF.

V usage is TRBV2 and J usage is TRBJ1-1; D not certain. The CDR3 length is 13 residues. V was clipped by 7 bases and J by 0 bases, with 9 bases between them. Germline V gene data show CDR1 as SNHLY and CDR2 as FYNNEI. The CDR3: CASTEGLNTEAFF. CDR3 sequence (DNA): TGTGCCAGCACGGAAGGGTTGAACACTGAAGCTTTCTTT.

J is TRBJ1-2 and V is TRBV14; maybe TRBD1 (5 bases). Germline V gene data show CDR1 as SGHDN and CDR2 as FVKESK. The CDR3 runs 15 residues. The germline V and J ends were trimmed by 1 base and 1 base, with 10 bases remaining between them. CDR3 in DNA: TGTGCCAGCAGCCAAGTTTCCGGGGGTAACTATGGCTACACCTTC. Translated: CASSQVSGGNYGYTF.

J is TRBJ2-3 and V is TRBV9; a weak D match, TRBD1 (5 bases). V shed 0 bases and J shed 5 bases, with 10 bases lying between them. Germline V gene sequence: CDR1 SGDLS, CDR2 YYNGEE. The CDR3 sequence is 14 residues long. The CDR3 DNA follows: TGTGCCAGCAGCGTAGACAGGAAAAAAGATACGCAGTATTTT. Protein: CASSVDRKKDTQYF.

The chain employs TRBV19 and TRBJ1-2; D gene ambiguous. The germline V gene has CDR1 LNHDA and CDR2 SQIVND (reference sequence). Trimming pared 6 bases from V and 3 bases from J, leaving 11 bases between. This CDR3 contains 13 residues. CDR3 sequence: CASRKTWDYGYTF. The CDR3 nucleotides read TGTGCCAGTAGAAAGACATGGGACTATGGCTACACCTTC.

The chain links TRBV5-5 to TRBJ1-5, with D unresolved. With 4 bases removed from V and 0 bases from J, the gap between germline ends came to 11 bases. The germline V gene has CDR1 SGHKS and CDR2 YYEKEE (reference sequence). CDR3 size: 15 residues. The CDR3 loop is CASSVGPYSNQPQHF. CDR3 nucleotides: TGTGCCAGCAGCGTCGGACCCTATAGCAATCAGCCCCAGCATTTT.

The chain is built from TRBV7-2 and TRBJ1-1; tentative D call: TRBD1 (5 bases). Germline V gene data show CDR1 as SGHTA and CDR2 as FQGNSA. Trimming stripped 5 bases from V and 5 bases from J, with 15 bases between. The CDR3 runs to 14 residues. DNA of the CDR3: TGTGCCAGCAGCCTCTGGGGGTCTAGAACTGAAGCTTTCTTT. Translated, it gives CASSLWGSRTEAFF.

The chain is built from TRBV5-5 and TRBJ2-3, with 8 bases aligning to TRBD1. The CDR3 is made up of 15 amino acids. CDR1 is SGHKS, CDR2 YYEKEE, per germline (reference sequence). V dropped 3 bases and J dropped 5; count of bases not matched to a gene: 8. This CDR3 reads CASSYSGGVGDTQYF. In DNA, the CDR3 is TGTGCCAGCAGCTATTCAGGGGGCGTCGGAGATACGCAGTATTTT.

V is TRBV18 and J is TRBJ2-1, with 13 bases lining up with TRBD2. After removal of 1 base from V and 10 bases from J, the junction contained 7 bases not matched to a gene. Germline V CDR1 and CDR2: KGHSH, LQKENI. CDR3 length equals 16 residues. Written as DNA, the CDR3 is TGTGCCAGCTCACCACGAGGACTAGCGGGAGTAGAAGAGCAGTTCTTC. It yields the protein CASSPRGLAGVEEQFF.

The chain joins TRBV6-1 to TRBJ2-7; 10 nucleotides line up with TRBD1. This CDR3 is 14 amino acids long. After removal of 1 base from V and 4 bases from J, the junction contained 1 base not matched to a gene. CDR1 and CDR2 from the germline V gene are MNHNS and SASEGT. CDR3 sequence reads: CASSEGTGGYEQYF. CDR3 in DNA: TGTGCCAGCAGTGAAGGGACAGGGGGATACGAGCAGTACTTC.

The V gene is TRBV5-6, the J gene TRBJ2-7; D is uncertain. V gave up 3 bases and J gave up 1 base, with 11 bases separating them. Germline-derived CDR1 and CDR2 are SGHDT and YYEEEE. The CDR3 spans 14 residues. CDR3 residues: CASSYPTWSYEQYF. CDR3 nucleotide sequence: TGTGCCAGCAGCTACCCGACTTGGTCCTACGAGCAGTACTTC.

CDR3 in DNA: TGTGCCAGCATGGGGAACACTGAAGCTTTCTTT. Its protein is CASMGNTEAFF. V usage is TRBV2 and J usage is TRBJ1-1; D not certain. Germline CDR1 and CDR2: SNHLY and FYNNEI. CDR3 length: 11 residues. The V end lost 7 bases, the J end lost 1 base, and 4 bases lay between the germline ends.

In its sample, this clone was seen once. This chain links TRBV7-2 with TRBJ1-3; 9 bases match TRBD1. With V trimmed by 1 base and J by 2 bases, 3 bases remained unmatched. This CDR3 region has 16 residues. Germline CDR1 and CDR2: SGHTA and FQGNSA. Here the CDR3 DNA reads TGTGCCAGCAGCTTAGTGGACAGGGGTGCTGGAAACACCATATATTTT. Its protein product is CASSLVDRGAGNTIYF.

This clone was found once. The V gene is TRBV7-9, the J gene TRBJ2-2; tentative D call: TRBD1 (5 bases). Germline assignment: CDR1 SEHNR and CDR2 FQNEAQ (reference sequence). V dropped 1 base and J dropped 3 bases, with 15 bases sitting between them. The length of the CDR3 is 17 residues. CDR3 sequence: CASSLGSTREDTGELFF. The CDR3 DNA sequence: TGTGCCAGCAGCTTAGGGTCTACCAGGGAAGACACCGGGGAGCTGTTTTTT. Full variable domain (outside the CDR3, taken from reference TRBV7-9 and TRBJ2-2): DTGVSQNPRHKITKRGQNVTFRCDPISEHNRLYWYRQTLGQGPEFLTYFQNEAQLEKSRLLSDRFSAERPKGSFSTLEIQRTEQGDSAMYLCASSLGSTREDTGELFFGEGSRLTVL.

The DNA of the CDR3 is TGTGCCAGCAGTTCCGGGGGGACGGGGGAAAAACTGTTTTTT. It codes for CASSSGGTGEKLFF. The V and J genes are TRBV27 and TRBJ1-4; D may be TRBD1 (5 bases). This CDR3 region has 14 residues. Per the germline V gene, CDR1 is MNHEY and CDR2 is SMNVEV (reference sequence). The V end was cut by 4 bases, the J end by 8 bases, with 14 bases between.

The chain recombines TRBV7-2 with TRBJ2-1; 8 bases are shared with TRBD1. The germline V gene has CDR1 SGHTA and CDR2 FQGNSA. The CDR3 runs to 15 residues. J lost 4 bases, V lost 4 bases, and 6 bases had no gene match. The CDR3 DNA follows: TGTGCCAGCAGCTCGGACAGGGCCGGGTACAATGAGCAGTTCTTC. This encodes CASSSDRAGYNEQFF.

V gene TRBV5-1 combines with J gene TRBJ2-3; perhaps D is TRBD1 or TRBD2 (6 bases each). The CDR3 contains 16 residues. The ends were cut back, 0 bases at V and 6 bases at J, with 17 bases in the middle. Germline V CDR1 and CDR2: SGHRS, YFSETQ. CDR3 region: CASSLGRDWRGDTQYF. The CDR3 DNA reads TGCGCCAGCAGCTTGGGCAGGGACTGGAGGGGGGATACGCAGTATTTT.

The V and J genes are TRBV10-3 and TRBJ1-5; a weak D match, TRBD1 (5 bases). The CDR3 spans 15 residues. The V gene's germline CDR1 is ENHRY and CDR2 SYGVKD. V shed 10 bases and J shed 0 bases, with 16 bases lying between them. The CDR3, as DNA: TGTGCCACCAAAGCGAAGGGACTTAGCAATCAGCCCCAGCATTTT. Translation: CATKAKGLSNQPQHF.

CDR3: CASSWEGAGANVLTF. CDR3 bases: TGTGCCAGCAGCTGGGAGGGAGCTGGGGCCAACGTCCTGACTTTC. The chain employs TRBV7-8 and TRBJ2-6, with 7 bases aligning to TRBD2. CDR3 length: 15 residues. CDR1 and CDR2 from the germline V gene are SGHVS and FQNEAQ. V shed 4 bases, J shed 2 bases, and the junction held 2 bases outside the gene matches.

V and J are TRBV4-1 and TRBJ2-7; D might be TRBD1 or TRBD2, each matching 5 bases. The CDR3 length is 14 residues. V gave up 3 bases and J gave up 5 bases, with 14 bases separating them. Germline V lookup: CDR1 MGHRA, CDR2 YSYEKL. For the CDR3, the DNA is TGCGCCAGCAGCCAGGGTCCGGGGCGGGACGAGCAGTACTTC. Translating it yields CASSQGPGRDEQYF.

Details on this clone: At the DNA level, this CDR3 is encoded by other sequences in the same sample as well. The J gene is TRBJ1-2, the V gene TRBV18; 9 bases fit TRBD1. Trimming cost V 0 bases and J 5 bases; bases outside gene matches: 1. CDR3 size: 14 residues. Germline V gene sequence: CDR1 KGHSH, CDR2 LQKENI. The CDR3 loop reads CASSPPGTGYGYTF. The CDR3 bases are TGTGCCAGCTCACCACCCGGGACAGGGTATGGCTACACCTTC.

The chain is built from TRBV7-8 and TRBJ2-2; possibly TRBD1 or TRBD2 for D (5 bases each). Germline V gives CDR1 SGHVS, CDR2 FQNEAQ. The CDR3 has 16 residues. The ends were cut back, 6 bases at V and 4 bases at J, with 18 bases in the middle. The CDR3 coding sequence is TGTGCCAGCAGGCCTACTAGTGGGGGATTCACCGGGGAGCTGTTTTTT. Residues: CASRPTSGGFTGELFF.

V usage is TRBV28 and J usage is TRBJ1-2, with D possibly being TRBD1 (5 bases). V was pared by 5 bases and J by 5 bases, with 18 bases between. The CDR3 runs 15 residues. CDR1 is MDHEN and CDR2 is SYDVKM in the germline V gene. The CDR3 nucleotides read TGTGCCAGCAGTCCCTCCCCGGCTAGGGGATATGGCTACACCTTC. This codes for CASSPSPARGYGYTF.

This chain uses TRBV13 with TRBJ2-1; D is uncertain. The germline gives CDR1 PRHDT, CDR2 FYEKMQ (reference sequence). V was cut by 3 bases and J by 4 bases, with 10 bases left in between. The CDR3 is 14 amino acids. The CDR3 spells CASSFRTKYNEQFF. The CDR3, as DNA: TGTGCCAGCAGCTTCCGTACTAAATACAATGAGCAGTTCTTC.

Here the CDR3 reads CASSRQGKDGYTF. As DNA, the CDR3 is TGTGCCAGCAGCCGTCAGGGCAAGGATGGCTACACCTTC. The chain joins TRBV11-2 to TRBJ1-2, with a tentative D call TRBD1 (5 bases). With 5 bases removed from V and 6 bases from J, the gap between germline ends came to 13 bases. This CDR3 contains 13 residues. Germline values: CDR1 SGHAT, CDR2 FQNNGV. The full variable domain, rest sourced from reference TRBV11-2 and TRBJ1-2, is EAGVAQSPRYKIIEKRQSVAFWCNPISGHATLYWYQQILGQGPKLLIQFQNNGVVDDSQLPKDRFSAERLKGVDSTLKIQPAKLEDSAVYLCASSRQGKDGYTFGSGTRLTVV.